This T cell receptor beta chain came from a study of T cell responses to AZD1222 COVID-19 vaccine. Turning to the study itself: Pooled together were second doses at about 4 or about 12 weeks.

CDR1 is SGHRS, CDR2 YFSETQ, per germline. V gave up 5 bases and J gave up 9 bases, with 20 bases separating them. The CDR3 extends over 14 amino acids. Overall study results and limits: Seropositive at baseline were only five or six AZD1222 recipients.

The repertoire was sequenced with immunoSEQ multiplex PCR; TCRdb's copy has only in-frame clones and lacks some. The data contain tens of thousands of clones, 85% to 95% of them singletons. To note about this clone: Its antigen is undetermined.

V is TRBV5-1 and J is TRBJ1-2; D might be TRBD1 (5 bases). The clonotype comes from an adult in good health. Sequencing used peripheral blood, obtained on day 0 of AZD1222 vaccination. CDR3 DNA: TGCGCCAGCAGTACCGGGGCCTCCCAGTTGAGCTACACCTTC. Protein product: CASSTGASQLSYTF.